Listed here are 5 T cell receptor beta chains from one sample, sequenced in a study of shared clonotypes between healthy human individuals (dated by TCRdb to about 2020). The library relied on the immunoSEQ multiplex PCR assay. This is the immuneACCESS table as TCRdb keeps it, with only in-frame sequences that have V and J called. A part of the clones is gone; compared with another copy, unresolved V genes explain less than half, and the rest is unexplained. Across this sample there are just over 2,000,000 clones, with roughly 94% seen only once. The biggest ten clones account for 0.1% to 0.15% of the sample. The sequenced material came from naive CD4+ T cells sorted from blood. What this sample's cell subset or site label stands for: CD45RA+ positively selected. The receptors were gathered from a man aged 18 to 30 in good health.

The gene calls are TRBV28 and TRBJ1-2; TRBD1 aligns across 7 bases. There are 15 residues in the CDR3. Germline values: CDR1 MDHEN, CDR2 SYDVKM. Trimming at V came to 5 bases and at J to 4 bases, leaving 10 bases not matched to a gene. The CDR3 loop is CASSAQRTGVYGYTF. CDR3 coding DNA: TGTGCCAGCAGTGCTCAACGTACAGGGGTCTATGGCTACACCTTC.

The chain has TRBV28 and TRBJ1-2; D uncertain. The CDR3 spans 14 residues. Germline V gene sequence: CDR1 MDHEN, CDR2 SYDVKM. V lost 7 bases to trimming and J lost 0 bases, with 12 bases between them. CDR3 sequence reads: CASTFLETNYGYTF. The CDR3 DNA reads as TGTGCCAGCACGTTTTTAGAAACTAACTATGGCTACACCTTC.

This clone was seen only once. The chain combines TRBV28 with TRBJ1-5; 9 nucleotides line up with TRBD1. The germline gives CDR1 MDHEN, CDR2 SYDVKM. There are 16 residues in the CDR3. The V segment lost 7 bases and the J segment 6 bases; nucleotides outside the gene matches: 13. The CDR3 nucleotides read TGTGCCAGCACAGGATTCGGGACAGGGATTGGTCAGCCCCAGCATTTT. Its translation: CASTGFGTGIGQPQHF.

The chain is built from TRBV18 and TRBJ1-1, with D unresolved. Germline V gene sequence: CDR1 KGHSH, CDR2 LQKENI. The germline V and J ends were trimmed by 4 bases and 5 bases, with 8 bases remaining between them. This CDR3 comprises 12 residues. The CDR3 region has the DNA TGTGCCAGCTCACAGGGAGGTACTGAAGCTTTCTTT. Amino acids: CASSQGGTEAFF.

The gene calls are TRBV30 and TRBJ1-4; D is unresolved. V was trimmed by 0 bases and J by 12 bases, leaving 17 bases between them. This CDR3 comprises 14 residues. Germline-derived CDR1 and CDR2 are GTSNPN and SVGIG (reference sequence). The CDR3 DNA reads TGTGCCTGGAGTGTATTGGGCAGTCGGATGGAACTGTTTTTT. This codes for CAWSVLGSRMELFF. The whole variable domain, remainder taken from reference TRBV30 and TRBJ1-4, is SQTIHQWPATLVQPVGSPLSLECTVEGTSNPNLYWYRQAAGRGLQLLFYSVGIGQISSEVPQNLSASRPQDRQFILSSKKLLLSDSGFYLCAWSVLGSRMELFFGSGTQLSVL.